This T cell receptor beta chain is from a study of cytomegalovirus exposure and HLA in healthy donors. Study-wide points: More clonal expansion characterized HLA-associated TCR beta chains than equally common others in a later analysis.

The CDR3 spans 15 residues. Germline assignment: CDR1 MDHEN and CDR2 SYDVKM. Trimming removed 6 bases from V and 6 bases from J; junction bases left unmatched: 14. It was with 60 Vbeta and 13 Jbeta primers that the PCR ran. The method was immunoSEQ multiplex PCR; TCRdb's version includes in-frame clones alone and lacks a portion of them. The data show some 120,000 clones, about 8.5% seen once. With regard to this clone: Its antigen is not identified.

The sequencing input was PBMCs. This sequence joins TRBV28 and TRBJ2-7, with 7 bases lining up with TRBD1. This TCR was sampled from a man in his forties in good health and CMV-seronegative. CDR3 sequence reads: CASSHRDRVRGEQYF. Here the CDR3 DNA reads TGTGCCAGCAGCCACCGCGACAGGGTTCGGGGCGAGCAGTACTTC.